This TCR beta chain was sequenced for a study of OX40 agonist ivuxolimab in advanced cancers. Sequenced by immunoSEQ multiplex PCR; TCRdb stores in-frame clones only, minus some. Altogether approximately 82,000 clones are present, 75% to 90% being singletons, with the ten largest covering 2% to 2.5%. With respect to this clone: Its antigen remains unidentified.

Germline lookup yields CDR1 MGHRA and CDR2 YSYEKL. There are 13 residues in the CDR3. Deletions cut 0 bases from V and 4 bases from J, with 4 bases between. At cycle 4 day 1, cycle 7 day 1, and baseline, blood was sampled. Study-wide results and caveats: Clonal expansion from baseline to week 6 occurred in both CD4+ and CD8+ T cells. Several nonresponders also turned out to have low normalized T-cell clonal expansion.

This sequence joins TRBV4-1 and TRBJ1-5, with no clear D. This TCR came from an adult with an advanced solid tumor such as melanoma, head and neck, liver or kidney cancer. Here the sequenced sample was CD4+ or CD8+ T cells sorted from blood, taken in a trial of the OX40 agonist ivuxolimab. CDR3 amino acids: CASSQDLNQPQHF. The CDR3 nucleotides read TGCGCCAGCAGCCAAGATCTAAATCAGCCCCAGCATTTT.